This TCR beta chain came from a study of control samples from healthy donors and cancer patients. V shed 3 bases and J shed 0 bases, with 9 bases lying between them. The CDR3 covers 14 residues. The germline V gene has CDR1 GTSNPN and CDR2 SVGIG (reference sequence). Clones were sequenced by immunoSEQ multiplex PCR, and TCRdb holds only the in-frame ones, with some missing. Among around 190,000 clones, 90% were seen once, and the ten largest hold around 1.5%. The source is a woman aged 45-65 years in good health. The chain uses TRBV30 and TRBJ2-1; no clear D. Sequencing used blood. CDR3 nucleotides: TGTGCCTGGAGCGAGCAGAGCTCCTACAATGAGCAGTTCTTC. It translates to CAWSEQSSYNEQFF.